These T cell receptor beta chains were read from a single sample in a study of T cell repertoires in Merkel cell carcinoma. The repertoire was sequenced with immunoSEQ multiplex PCR; TCRdb's copy has only in-frame clones and lacks some. The sample has 15,000 or so clones, 76% seen once. Sequencing was performed on tumor tissue. The receptors shown here come from an adult with Merkel cell carcinoma. The CDR3 runs from the conserved cysteine through the conserved F or W. A D gene is named only where the DNA matches it firmly. A row's size may be missing; if present it is once, few, many or a size class.

>TRBV2|TRBJ2-2|.|15|TRBD1
TGTGCCAGCAGTGGAAACAGGGGGCTCACCGGGGAGCTGTTTTTT
CASSGNRGLTGELFF
>TRBV24-1|TRBJ1-1|medium-sized|11|.
TGTGCCACCAGTGGGGGGGGGATGGCTTTCTTT
CATSGGGMAFF
>TRBV15|TRBJ2-5|.|15|.
TGTGCCACCAGCAGAGACCGGGACCTACCAACGGCCCAGTACTTC
CATSRDRDLPTAQYF
>TRBV7-8|TRBJ1-3|.|15|TRBD1
TGTGCCAGCAGCCCGACAGGGGGCTCTGGAAACACCATATATTTT
CASSPTGGSGNTIYF
>TRBV28|TRBJ2-4|.|15|.
TGTGCCAGCAGTGGCCGGACACAGAGGGGAAACATTCAGTACTTC
CASSGRTQRGNIQYF
>TRBV3-1/TRBV3-2|TRBJ1-3|.|16|.
TGTGCCAGCAGCCTTGGACGGGCCGGCTCTGGAAACACCATATATTTT
CASSLGRAGSGNTIYF
>TRBV4-1|TRBJ1-6|.|17|.
TGCGCCAGCAGCCAAGACCCCCGGCCCTCCTATAATTCACCCCTCCACTTT
CASSQDPRPSYNSPLHF
>TRBV28|TRBJ1-1|.|14|TRBD1
TGTGCCAGCACCTCACCGGGACAGGGAATTGAAGCTTTCTTT
CASTSPGQGIEAFF
>TRBV5-1|TRBJ2-5|.|16|TRBD2
TGCGCCAGCAGCTTTGGACTAGCGGGATCGGTGGAGACCCAGTACTTC
CASSFGLAGSVETQYF
>TRBV5-1|TRBJ1-2|.|15|TRBD1
TGCGCCAGCAGCTCGGGACAGGGATCTAACTATGGCTACACCTTC
CASSSGQGSNYGYTF
>TRBV6-5|TRBJ2-7|.|15|TRBD1
TGTGCCAGCAGTTACTTGGGACAGGGGGTCTACGAGCAGTACTTC
CASSYLGQGVYEQYF
>TRBV20-1|TRBJ2-3|.|15|TRBD1
TGCAGTGCTAGTGGCCTGACAGGGGGCACAGATACGCAGTATTTT
CSASGLTGGTDTQYF
>TRBV21-1|TRBJ2-7|.|18|.
TGTGCCAGCAGCTCCTCAAGGGGGTCACCTAGAGGCCCCTACGAGCAGTACTTC
CASSSSRGSPRGPYEQYF
>TRBV18|TRBJ1-1|.|12|.
TGTGCCAGCTCACAGGGGAACACTGAAGCTTTCTTT
CASSQGNTEAFF
>TRBV7-6|TRBJ2-7|.|17|TRBD1
TGTGCCAGCAGCTTAGGCATCGGGACAGGGTCCCCCTACGAGCAGTACTTC
CASSLGIGTGSPYEQYF
>TRBV3-1/TRBV3-2|TRBJ2-1|.|17|.
TGTGCCAGCAGCCAAGATAGAATGGTAGACGGAGACAATGAGCAGTTCTTC
CASSQDRMVDGDNEQFF
>TRBV7-7|TRBJ2-5|.|19|TRBD2
TGTGCCAGCAGCCCTGGGTATAGCGGGAGGGCCGGATTTAGGGAGACCCAGTACTTC
CASSPGYSGRAGFRETQYF
>TRBV28|TRBJ1-5|.|17|.
TGTGCCAGCAGCCCCACAGATGGAGGGAATAGCAATCAGCCCCAGCATTTT
CASSPTDGGNSNQPQHF
>TRBV6-4|TRBJ2-1|.|15|.
TGTGCCAGCAGTGAATTAGGTCGTCCCTACAATGAGCAGTTCTTC
CASSELGRPYNEQFF
>TRBV29-1|TRBJ2-7|.|12|.
TGCAGCGCCGAGGAGGGCGGGGACGAGCAGTACTTC
CSAEEGGDEQYF
>TRBV11-3|TRBJ2-1|.|15|TRBD2
TGTGCCAGCAGCCCGGACGGGGGGGCGCGGAATGAGCAGTTCTTC
CASSPDGGARNEQFF
>TRBV21-1|TRBJ2-7|.|14|.
TGTGCCAGCAGCACCGGGACAGGTCTGCCCGAGCAGTACTTC
CASSTGTGLPEQYF
>TRBV2|TRBJ1-5|.|15|TRBD1
TGTGCCAGCAGCGGGGACAGGGGGAGCAATCAGCCCCAGCATTTT
CASSGDRGSNQPQHF
>TRBV16|TRBJ1-2|.|13|TRBD1
TGTGCCAGCAGTCCCTTGACAGGGAGCGGCTACACCTTC
CASSPLTGSGYTF
>TRBV7-9|TRBJ2-7|.|14|.
TGTGCCAGCTCCGAACCGGGTTCCCGGTACGAGCAGTACTTC
CASSEPGSRYEQYF
>TRBV19|TRBJ1-1|.|16|TRBD1
TGTGCCAGTAGTATCTTCGGGACAGGGGTGAACACTGAAGCTTTCTTT
CASSIFGTGVNTEAFF
>TRBV6-2/TRBV6-3|TRBJ1-2|few|15|.
TGTGCCAGCAGTTACGGCCCAGGGGCAAACTATGGCTACACCTTC
CASSYGPGANYGYTF
>TRBV5-1|TRBJ1-6|.|15|TRBD1
TGCGCCAGCAGGATAGGACAGGGTGATAATTCACCCCTCCACTTT
CASRIGQGDNSPLHF